The entry that follows covers one TCR beta chain sequence. With V trimmed by 3 bases and J by 4 bases, 4 bases remained unmatched. CDR3 length equals 14 residues. Looked up from germline, CDR1 is LGHDT and CDR2 is YNNKEL (reference sequence). This entry is derived from a study of blood T cell repertoires in COVID-19. In the study overall: Spain, Italy and the United States supplied samples that represented acute and convalescent COVID-19. PBMCs, B-cell-depleted T cells, or T cells provided the cDNA or gDNA that made up the material.

How the authors handled the data: Counts of nucleated cells, estimated from reference gene primer amplification, were obtained. Using immunoSEQ multiplex PCR, the repertoire was profiled, and TCRdb retains in-frame clones only, with some absent. V and J calls plus clone size are reproduced from that table; the DNA served to infer D and trimming. The sample shows a few hundred thousand clones, 85% to 90% of them seen only once. This chain connects TRBV3-1 (or the pseudogene TRBV3-2) to TRBJ2-7; 9 bases map to TRBD1. Sequencing was done on a sample of peripheral blood. This TCR was sampled from a man aged 45 to 65 with acute or convalescent COVID-19. The CDR3 sequence: CASSHRDRDYEQYF. DNA of the CDR3: TGTGCCAGCAGCCACCGGGACAGGGATTACGAGCAGTACTTC.